A selection of T cell receptor beta chains follows, all from one sample in a study of regulatory T cells in long-lasting Graves disease. MiXCR was run by TCRdb on the multiplex PCR reads, yielding one entry per CDR3 protein. This sample carries under 250,000 distinct CDR3 sequences, less than 20% of them seen once, and the ten largest clones take 12%. A further study also used this sample, focusing on T cells in Graves' hyperthyroidism and ophthalmopathy.

The source was peripheral blood mononuclear cells (PBMCs), collected at new diagnosis, from a patient treated with antithyroid drugs. The receptors originated from a woman in her twenties or thirties with Graves disease. Both conserved end residues are part of each CDR3. D genes are given only for firm matches. The size entry is marked missing in some rows and otherwise reads once, few, many or a size class.

size,V,J,length,D,DNA,CDR3
many,TRBV11-2,TRBJ2-7,14,TRBD2,TGTGCCAGCAGTTTCGGGGGGGCCTCCTACGAGCAGTACTTC,CASSFGGASYEQYF
many,TRBV3-1,TRBJ2-3,12,NA,TGTGCCAGCAGCCAGAGCACAGATACGCAGTATTTT,CASSQSTDTQYF
many,TRBV7-3,TRBJ1-5,15,NA,TGTGCCAGCAGCTTCGGGGGCGAGAGCAATCAGCCCCAGCATTTT,CASSFGGESNQPQHF
NA,TRBV29-1,TRBJ2-5,11,NA,TGCAGCGCCGGGGGCTGGGAGACCCAGTACTTC,CSAGGWETQYF
many,TRBV12-3/TRBV12-4,TRBJ2-3,16,TRBD2,TGTGCCAGCAGGGATAGACTAGCGGGGGTCACAGATACGCAGTATTTT,CASRDRLAGVTDTQYF
many,TRBV5-1,TRBJ2-2,16,TRBD2,TGCGCCAGCAGCTTGCAACTAGCGGGAGATGGTGGGGAGCTGTTTTTT,CASSLQLAGDGGELFF
many,TRBV5-1,TRBJ2-7,14,NA,TGCGCCAGCAGCTTGCGCAGCCTTTCCTACGAGCAGTACTTC,CASSLRSLSYEQYF
NA,TRBV4-1,TRBJ1-1,15,TRBD1,TGCGCCAGCAGCCATGAAGGACAGGGGAACACTGAAGCTTTCTTT,CASSHEGQGNTEAFF
NA,TRBV2,TRBJ2-1,12,TRBD2,TGTGCCAGCCGGGACTATATCAATGAGCAGTTCTTC,CASRDYINEQFF
NA,TRBV29-1,TRBJ2-5,11,NA,TGCAGCCAGGAAATTCAAGAGATCCAGTACTTC,CSQEIQEIQYF
many,TRBV2,TRBJ2-3,13,NA,TGTGCCAGCAGTGCGACCAAGACAGATACGCAGTATTTT,CASSATKTDTQYF
many,TRBV4-1,TRBJ2-7,13,NA,TGCGCCAGCAGCCAAGGTGGGGCATACGAGCAGTACTTC,CASSQGGAYEQYF
NA,TRBV6-2/TRBV6-3,TRBJ2-4,15,TRBD2,TGTGCCAGCAGAGCGGGAGCGGGGGCCAAAAACATTCAGTACTTC,CASRAGAGAKNIQYF
many,TRBV28,TRBJ1-1,13,NA,TGTGCCAGCACCACGTCCGGCGACACTGAAGCTTTCTTT,CASTTSGDTEAFF
many,TRBV7-8,TRBJ2-7,14,NA,TGTGCCAGCAGCCCCGGGACGAATACCTACGAGCAGTACTTC,CASSPGTNTYEQYF
many,TRBV11-2,TRBJ1-4,14,NA,TGTGCCAGCAGCCGGAGGGGGGCGGGTGAAAAACTGTTTTTT,CASSRRGAGEKLFF
many,TRBV7-2,TRBJ1-5,15,NA,TGTGCCAGCAGCTTAGCGTTGTGGAGCAATCAGCCCCAGCATTTT,CASSLALWSNQPQHF
many,TRBV28,TRBJ1-4,14,TRBD1,TGTGCCAGCAGTTCCCGGGACAGAGATGAAAAACTGTTTTTT,CASSSRDRDEKLFF
many,TRBV3-1,TRBJ2-2,17,TRBD1,TGTGCCAGCAGCCAAGCTCCCACAGGGGCCATCACCGGGGAGCTGTTTTTT,CASSQAPTGAITGELFF
NA,TRBV18,TRBJ1-1,11,NA,TGTGCGAGCGTCCGACAGGAATCTTTTTTCTTT,CASVRQESFFF
many,TRBV2,TRBJ2-5,16,TRBD2,TGTGCCAGCAGTGAAGGCGGGACTAGTAATATTGAGACCCAGTACTTC,CASSEGGTSNIETQYF
many,TRBV6-1,TRBJ1-2,15,TRBD1,TGTGCCAGCAGTAGGCCGGGACAGGGGAAGGGTGGCTACACCTTC,CASSRPGQGKGGYTF
NA,TRBV29-1,TRBJ1-4,13,NA,TGCAGCGTGTTTTGGGGGCCTAATGAAAAACTGTTTTTT,CSVFWGPNEKLFF
NA,TRBV27,TRBJ2-7,16,TRBD2,TGTGCCAGCAGTTTACCGACTAGCGGGGGAGACTACGAGCAGTACTTC,CASSLPTSGGDYEQYF
NA,TRBV18,TRBJ1-1,14,NA,TGTGCCAGCTCCTGGGGACGGAAAAACACTGAAGCTTTCTTT,CASSWGRKNTEAFF
NA,TRBV28,TRBJ1-6,14,TRBD1,TGTGCCAGCAGCCAGGGGGGATTGAATTCACCCCTCCACTTT,CASSQGGLNSPLHF
many,TRBV7-8,TRBJ1-2,15,NA,TGTGCCAGCAGCTTATCGGCAGGGACTGGTCAAGGCTACACCTTC,CASSLSAGTGQGYTF
many,TRBV3-1,TRBJ2-3,11,TRBD1,TGTGCCAGCAGCTACCGGGACAGTTTGTATTTT,CASSYRDSLYF
many,TRBV13,TRBJ2-7,17,NA,TGTGCCAGCAGCTCCAGCCCCACCGGGTCTCATCTCTACGAGCAGTACTTC,CASSSSPTGSHLYEQYF
many,TRBV12-3/TRBV12-4,TRBJ1-2,13,NA,TGTGCCAGCAGTCCTAACAGGGCCAATGGCTACACCTTC,CASSPNRANGYTF
many,TRBV19,TRBJ2-1,16,TRBD2,TGTGCCAGTAGTCGTCCTAGCGGGGGGGGGTACAATGAGCAGTTCTTC,CASSRPSGGGYNEQFF
NA,TRBV9,TRBJ2-5,16,NA,TGTGCCAGCAGCGTACGCGGGTGGAGCCTCCAAGAGACCCAGTACTTC,CASSVRGWSLQETQYF
many,TRBV28,TRBJ2-1,16,NA,TGTGCCAGCAGTCCCTCGACCCACGACGAACACAATGAGCAGTTCTTC,CASSPSTHDEHNEQFF
many,TRBV4-1,TRBJ1-5,16,NA,TGCGCCAGCAGCCAATCGACAGGTGGTGGCAATCAGCCCCAGCATTTT,CASSQSTGGGNQPQHF
many,TRBV19,TRBJ1-4,14,TRBD1,TGTGCCAGTAGTATCTCCGGGACAGGGCGAAAACTGTTTTTT,CASSISGTGRKLFF
NA,TRBV3-1,TRBJ1-4,14,TRBD1,TGTGCCATCAGCCCAGGGACAGTTAATGAAAAACTAGTTTTT,CAISPGTVNEKLVF
many,TRBV29-1,TRBJ1-3,14,TRBD1,TGCAGCGGGGGGTACAGGGGTTCTGGAAACACCATATATTTT,CSGGYRGSGNTIYF